This T cell receptor beta chain appears in the sequencing data of a study of T-cell reconstitution after alpha-beta-depleted transplantation in children. Germline V CDR1 and CDR2: SGHRS, YFSETQ. The CDR3 is made up of 14 amino acids. V lost 1 base and J 0 bases, leaving 8 bases between the germline ends. For TCRbeta, the library was prepared with unique molecular identifiers. TCRdb reanalysed the PCR reads using MiXCR and keeps one entry per CDR3 protein. The profile shows some 590,000 distinct CDR3 sequences, roughly a tenth of them singletons. The table lists this clonotype with many counts. The chain couples TRBV5-1 to TRBJ2-7, with TRBD1 as a possible D gene (5 bases). This TCR was recovered from a human donor who donated a stem cell graft to a child with acute myeloid leukemia. Sequencing used PBMCs from the stem cell graft donor, obtained from the stem cell graft. The CDR3 here is CASSLLGHSYEQYF. The CDR3 nucleotides read TGCGCCAGCAGCTTGTTGGGGCACTCCTACGAGCAGTACTTC.